The rows below give T cell receptor beta chains drawn from one sample of a study of blood T cell repertoires in COVID-19. Profiled with immunoSEQ multiplex PCR; TCRdb holds only in-frame clones, not every one. The top ten clones hold under 2% of a sample with about 54,000 clones, roughly four fifths of them seen once. Sequencing was done on a sample of peripheral blood. The receptor source for this set is a woman aged 55-70 years with acute or convalescent COVID-19. Both conserved end residues are part of each CDR3. A D gene is named only where the DNA matches it firmly. Rows may omit the clone size; those that give it use once, few, many or a size class.

J gene: TRBJ1-5
V gene: TRBV30
D gene: .
clone size: once
CDR3 DNA: TGTGCCTGGAGCGCGGACATTAGCAATCAGCCCCAGCATTTT
CDR3 protein: CAWSADISNQPQHF

J gene: TRBJ1-2
V gene: TRBV27
D gene: .
clone size: .
CDR3 DNA: TGTGCCAGCAGACCGGCGGGGGCTAACTATGGCTACACCTTC
CDR3 protein: CASRPAGANYGYTF

J gene: TRBJ2-2
V gene: TRBV11-2
D gene: .
clone size: once
CDR3 DNA: TGTGCCAGCAGCTCCCTCGCGCGGAACACCGGGGAGCTGTTTTTT
CDR3 protein: CASSSLARNTGELFF

J gene: TRBJ1-5
V gene: TRBV6-1
D gene: .
clone size: .
CDR3 DNA: TGTGCCAGCAGTGAAGCGGGCGCGAGGGCCCAGCATTTT
CDR3 protein: CASSEAGARAQHF

J gene: TRBJ2-3
V gene: TRBV9
D gene: TRBD2
clone size: .
CDR3 DNA: TGTGCCAGCAGCGTAGAGGGGAGGGGCAGTAGCACAGATACGCAGTATTTT
CDR3 protein: CASSVEGRGSSTDTQYF

J gene: TRBJ2-5
V gene: TRBV27
D gene: TRBD2
clone size: .
CDR3 DNA: TGTGCCAGCACCTCACCCTTACTAGCGGCCGCGCCAGAGACCCAGTACTTC
CDR3 protein: CASTSPLLAAAPETQYF

J gene: TRBJ2-2
V gene: TRBV18
D gene: TRBD2
clone size: once
CDR3 DNA: TGTGCCAGCTCACCAGGACCTCCATCGAGCGGGAGAACCGGGGAGCTGTTTTTT
CDR3 protein: CASSPGPPSSGRTGELFF

J gene: TRBJ1-1
V gene: TRBV6-1
D gene: TRBD1
clone size: .
CDR3 DNA: TGTGCCAGCAGTGAACAGGGGGCCGGAGGAGCTTTCTTT
CDR3 protein: CASSEQGAGGAFF

J gene: TRBJ1-3
V gene: TRBV28
D gene: .
clone size: .
CDR3 DNA: TGTGCCAGCAGTTTAACCACAGGGACGGGAGGAAACACCATATATTTT
CDR3 protein: CASSLTTGTGGNTIYF

J gene: TRBJ2-1
V gene: TRBV11-3
D gene: .
clone size: .
CDR3 DNA: TGTGCCAGCAGCTCCAGCGATGAGCAGTTCTTC
CDR3 protein: CASSSSDEQFF

J gene: TRBJ1-1
V gene: TRBV30
D gene: TRBD1
clone size: once
CDR3 DNA: TGTGCCTGGAGGAAAAACAGGGGGTACACTGAAGCTTTCTTT
CDR3 protein: CAWRKNRGYTEAFF

J gene: TRBJ2-1
V gene: TRBV4-2
D gene: TRBD2
clone size: .
CDR3 DNA: TGTGCCAGCAGCCAAGCGAATAGCGGGGGGGAGAATGAGCAGTTCTTC
CDR3 protein: CASSQANSGGENEQFF

J gene: TRBJ2-1
V gene: TRBV28
D gene: .
clone size: .
CDR3 DNA: TGTGCCAGCAGTGGGGGGTTGGTCGGCGCTGAGCAGTTCTTC
CDR3 protein: CASSGGLVGAEQFF

J gene: TRBJ2-2
V gene: TRBV9
D gene: .
clone size: .
CDR3 DNA: TGTGCCAGCAGCGTTGGGACACACTCGAACACCGGGGAGCTGTTTTTT
CDR3 protein: CASSVGTHSNTGELFF

J gene: TRBJ1-3
V gene: TRBV21-1
D gene: .
clone size: .
CDR3 DNA: TGTGCCAGCAGCAACCAGGGGAGATCGGGAAACACCATATATTTT
CDR3 protein: CASSNQGRSGNTIYF

J gene: TRBJ2-1
V gene: TRBV6-5
D gene: .
clone size: .
CDR3 DNA: TGTGCCAGCACCCCCGGGTCCCGGAGGTACAATGAGCAGTTCTTC
CDR3 protein: CASTPGSRRYNEQFF

J gene: TRBJ1-5
V gene: TRBV18
D gene: TRBD1
clone size: .
CDR3 DNA: TGTGCCAGCTCACCCACGACAGGGGAGAAGCCCCAGCATTTT
CDR3 protein: CASSPTTGEKPQHF